These 28 T cell receptor beta chains were sequenced from one sample in a study of OX40 agonist ivuxolimab in advanced cancers. Generated by immunoSEQ multiplex PCR, the TCRdb table keeps only in-frame clones and is missing some. This table has approximately 67,000 clones, 75% to 95% appearing once. The sequencing used CD4+ or CD8+ T cells sorted from blood, collected in a trial of the OX40 agonist ivuxolimab. The receptors here all came from an adult with an advanced solid tumor such as melanoma, head and neck, liver or kidney cancer.

In its sample, this clone was seen once. The genes are TRBV7-8 and TRBJ2-2; TRBD2 matches 14 bases. The CDR3 loop spans 17 amino acids. The J segment lost 5 bases and the V segment lost 3 bases, leaving 5 bases of the junction unmatched. Germline CDR1 is SGHVS and CDR2 is FQNEAQ. CDR3 amino acids: CASSLGLAGVLTGELFF. DNA of the CDR3: TGTGCCAGCAGCTTGGGACTAGCGGGAGTATTGACCGGGGAGCTGTTTTTT.

The rearrangement joins TRBV4-3 to TRBJ2-7; 8 bases fit TRBD2. The CDR3 has 15 residues. The germline gives CDR1 LGHNA, CDR2 YSLEER. J gave up 4 bases and V 4 bases, and 9 bases lay outside the gene matches. CDR3 region: CASSPSSGGSYEQYF. For the CDR3, the DNA is TGCGCCAGCAGCCCGTCATCGGGGGGGTCTTACGAGCAGTACTTC.

Here the CDR3 reads CASRETGESNQPQHF. The CDR3 DNA reads TGTGCCAGCAGGGAGACAGGGGAAAGCAATCAGCCCCAGCATTTT. The rearrangement joins TRBV2 to TRBJ1-5, with 8 bases lining up with TRBD1. Trimming removed 6 bases from V and 1 base from J; junction bases left unmatched: 5. Germline V lookup: CDR1 SNHLY, CDR2 FYNNEI. The CDR3 spans 15 residues.

The V call is TRBV7-9, the J call TRBJ2-5; unclear D gene. The CDR3 length is 13 residues. V was clipped by 3 bases and J by 4 bases, with 9 bases between them. Germline lookup yields CDR1 SEHNR and CDR2 FQNEAQ (reference sequence). The chain's CDR3 is CASSFLLRETQYF. For the CDR3, the DNA is TGTGCCAGCAGCTTTCTCCTCCGAGAGACCCAGTACTTC.

The chain carries TRBV27 and TRBJ1-1, with TRBD1 as a possible D gene (5 bases). Between the trimmed V and J ends, which lost 6 bases and 6 bases, there was a span of 23 bases. The CDR3 contains 16 residues. Germline V CDR1 and CDR2: MNHEY, SMNVEV (reference sequence). The CDR3 region is CASRGRGGVRTSEAFF. The CDR3 DNA reads as TGTGCCAGCAGAGGGCGGGGAGGGGTTCGCACTTCTGAAGCTTTCTTT.

The gene calls are TRBV7-9 and TRBJ1-1; TRBD1 agrees at 8 bases. The CDR3 is 15 amino acids. Trimming took 5 bases from V and 1 from J; bases not matched to a gene: 6. Germline loops: CDR1 SEHNR, CDR2 FQNEAQ (reference sequence). The CDR3 reads CASSLNQGANTEAFF. The CDR3 DNA follows: TGTGCCAGCAGCCTAAACCAGGGGGCGAACACTGAAGCTTTCTTT.

The V call is TRBV7-3, the J call TRBJ2-2; D gene uncertain. Germline values: CDR1 SGHTA, CDR2 FQGTGA. The CDR3 contains 14 residues. V lost 5 bases and J lost 4, with 11 bases in between. DNA of the CDR3: TGTGCCAGCAGCCCTTGGACCGGCACCGGGGAGCTGTTTTTT. Translated: CASSPWTGTGELFF.

J is TRBJ2-7 and V is TRBV30; D is uncertain. This CDR3 spans 12 amino acids. Germline values: CDR1 GTSNPN, CDR2 SVGIG (reference sequence). V was clipped by 1 base and J by 3 bases, with 7 bases between them. The CDR3 loop is CAWSGDRYEQYF. CDR3 coding DNA: TGTGCCTGGAGTGGTGATCGCTACGAGCAGTACTTC.

The rearrangement joins TRBV4-1 to TRBJ2-7; 7 bases line up with TRBD1. Trimming took 3 bases from V and 2 from J; bases not matched to a gene: 7. Germline V lookup: CDR1 MGHRA, CDR2 YSYEKL. The CDR3 runs to 15 residues. Here the CDR3 reads CASSQPGQGAYEQYF. In nucleotides, the CDR3 is TGCGCCAGCAGCCAGCCGGGGCAGGGGGCCTACGAGCAGTACTTC.

This clone is classed as medium-sized (0.01 to 0.1%). The V gene is TRBV20-1, the J gene TRBJ1-2, with unresolved D. The CDR3 extends over 10 amino acids. V was cut by 6 bases and J by 7 bases, with 9 bases left in between. Per the germline V gene, CDR1 is DFQATT and CDR2 is SNEGSKA (reference sequence). Here the CDR3 DNA reads TGCAGTGCCAGCAGGAGTGGCTACACCTTC. Translation gives CSASRSGYTF.

The V and J genes are TRBV27 and TRBJ2-3; D might be TRBD2 (5 bases). There are 16 residues in the CDR3. The germline V gene encodes CDR1 MNHEY and CDR2 SMNVEV (reference sequence). Deletions cut 3 bases from V and 1 base from J, with 14 bases between. The CDR3: CASSLVRARGTDTQYF. The CDR3 region has the DNA TGTGCCAGCAGTTTGGTGCGGGCGAGAGGCACAGATACGCAGTATTTT.

V gene TRBV5-1 combines with J gene TRBJ1-1; 7 nucleotides line up with TRBD1. The CDR3 sequence is 14 residues long. Germline V gene data show CDR1 as SGHRS and CDR2 as YFSETQ. V lost 3 bases to trimming and J lost 5 bases; unmatched junction nucleotides: 7. Here the CDR3 reads CASSWEIQGTEAFF. CDR3 coding DNA: TGCGCCAGCAGCTGGGAGATACAGGGGACTGAAGCTTTCTTT.

This rearrangement joins TRBV4-1 to TRBJ2-3, with D possibly TRBD1 on 6 matching bases. Germline lookup yields CDR1 MGHRA and CDR2 YSYEKL. Trimming left V 4 bases short and J 0 bases short, with 14 bases between. CDR3 length: 16 residues. Written as DNA, the CDR3 is TGCGCCAGCAGCCGCCTACAGGGAGCTAGCACAGATACGCAGTATTTT. Translating gives CASSRLQGASTDTQYF.

The J gene is TRBJ2-1, the V gene TRBV28, with D uncertain. The CDR3 is 14 amino acids. Germline lookup yields CDR1 MDHEN and CDR2 SYDVKM. V lost 6 bases and J lost 1, with 10 bases in between. Here the CDR3 DNA reads TGTGCCAGCAGCCCCACAGTGTCCTACAATGAGCAGTTCTTC. Amino acid sequence: CASSPTVSYNEQFF.

The rearrangement joins TRBV12-5 to TRBJ2-5; TRBD2 matches at 9 bases. CDR3 length: 15 residues. From germline, CDR1 is LGHNT and CDR2 FRNRAP. The J segment lost 3 bases and the V segment lost 5 bases, leaving 7 bases of the junction unmatched. CDR3 DNA sequence: TGTGCTAGTGGTCCTCCGGGACTAGCAGAAGAGACCCAGTACTTC. This translates into CASGPPGLAEETQYF.

The rearrangement links TRBV30 to TRBJ2-7; 8 bases are shared with TRBD2. V lost 8 bases, J lost 7 bases, and 13 bases stayed unmatched. The CDR3 has 13 residues. The V gene's germline CDR1 is GTSNPN and CDR2 SVGIG (reference sequence). The CDR3 bases are TGTGCCACGGGAGGGCCAGGGGTACGGGAGCAGTACTTC. Protein sequence: CATGGPGVREQYF.

The chain uses TRBV30 and TRBJ2-7; D is unclear. Germline CDR1 is GTSNPN and CDR2 is SVGIG (reference sequence). The CDR3 has 13 amino acids. The ends were cut back, 6 bases at V and 3 bases at J, with 15 bases in the middle. This CDR3 reads CACQYIWGYEQYF. The CDR3 DNA follows: TGTGCCTGCCAATACATCTGGGGCTACGAGCAGTACTTC.

The chain has TRBV27 and TRBJ2-7; 12 bases line up with TRBD2. The V and J ends lost 5 bases and 5 bases, in that order; junction bases with no gene match: 10. Germline lookup yields CDR1 MNHEY and CDR2 SMNVEV (reference sequence). The CDR3 covers 16 residues. The CDR3 region has the DNA TGTGCCAGCAGTCCCACCAGGACTAGCGGGGTCGACGAGCAGTACTTC. Encoded protein: CASSPTRTSGVDEQYF.

The chain employs TRBV7-8 and TRBJ2-7; 12 nucleotides align to TRBD2. This CDR3 region has 18 residues. The germline CDR1 and CDR2 sequences are SGHVS and FQNEAQ. The V segment lost 2 bases and the J segment 7 bases; nucleotides outside the gene matches: 15. The CDR3 DNA reads TGTGCCAGCAGCTTAAGGTGGCTAGCGGGAGGGTCCGGGGATGAGCAGTACTTC. Translated, it gives CASSLRWLAGGSGDEQYF.

The chain joins TRBV2 to TRBJ2-3; 10 nucleotides match TRBD2. The germline gives CDR1 SNHLY, CDR2 FYNNEI. The CDR3 is 15 amino acids. J was trimmed by 10 bases and V by 8 bases; bases with no gene match: 15. CDR3 in amino acids: CASFTRLAGDGAQYF. The CDR3 nucleotides read TGTGCCAGCTTCACCCGACTAGCGGGCGACGGGGCGCAGTATTTT.

The chain employs TRBV2 and TRBJ2-7; possibly TRBD2 for D (6 bases). Trimming left V 0 bases short and J 0 bases short, with 18 bases between. The CDR3 runs to 18 residues. Germline assignment: CDR1 SNHLY and CDR2 FYNNEI. The CDR3, as DNA: TGTGCCAGCAGTGAAGCGCGAGAGGGACTTCTCACCTCCTACGAGCAGTACTTC. It codes for CASSEAREGLLTSYEQYF.

The chain is built from TRBV19 and TRBJ1-2; the D is unclear. CDR1 is LNHDA, CDR2 SQIVND, per germline (reference sequence). This CDR3 contains 19 residues. Trimming removed 7 bases from V and 0 bases from J, with 27 bases in between. The CDR3 loop is CASTRILWAEDFSNYGYTF. In DNA, the CDR3 is TGTGCCAGTACCCGAATTCTATGGGCGGAGGACTTTTCTAACTATGGCTACACCTTC.

This clone was detected once. This chain joins TRBV29-1 and TRBJ1-2, with no clear D. V shed 7 bases and J shed 1 base, with 16 bases lying between them. The germline CDR1 and CDR2 sequences are SQVTM and ANQGSEA. This CDR3 comprises 14 residues. The CDR3 is CSASSGEFNYGYTF. In DNA, the CDR3 is TGCAGCGCCAGCTCCGGAGAGTTTAACTATGGCTACACCTTC.

The genes are TRBV7-2 and TRBJ1-2; possibly TRBD1 for D (5 bases). This CDR3 is built from 14 residues. V gave up 3 bases and J gave up 3 bases, with 11 bases separating them. Germline V gene sequence: CDR1 SGHTA, CDR2 FQGNSA. The CDR3 region is CASSFSEGYYGYTF. CDR3 sequence (DNA): TGTGCCAGCAGCTTTTCAGAGGGGTACTATGGCTACACCTTC.

The chain uses TRBV7-2 and TRBJ2-2; D ambiguous. Germline V gene lookup returns CDR1 SGHTA and CDR2 FQGNSA. The CDR3 extends over 16 amino acids. Trimming removed 0 bases from V and 1 base from J, with 9 bases in between. The CDR3 nucleotides are TGTGCCAGCAGCTTAGCGCAAGGCGGGAACACCGGGGAGCTGTTTTTT. Its translation is CASSLAQGGNTGELFF.

V and J are TRBV5-6 and TRBJ2-7, with TRBD1 identical over 7 bases. Germline CDR1 and CDR2: SGHDT and YYEEEE. The length of the CDR3 is 15 residues. The trim removed 4 bases at V and 0 bases at J, leaving 7 bases unmatched. This chain's CDR3 is CASSGGQVSSYEQYF. DNA for the CDR3: TGTGCCAGCAGCGGAGGACAGGTGAGCTCCTACGAGCAGTACTTC.

The CDR3 region is CASSSSGTSSESNQPQHF. Written as DNA, the CDR3 is TGTGCCAGCAGCAGTTCCGGGACCTCGAGTGAGAGCAATCAGCCCCAGCATTTT. V is TRBV21-1 and J is TRBJ1-5. TRBV21-1 is an annotated pseudogene. The CDR3 extends over 18 amino acids.

Concerning this clone itself: The sample carries other DNA sequences with the same CDR3. The chain uses TRBV19 and TRBJ1-5; D uncertain. Per the germline V gene, CDR1 is LNHDA and CDR2 is SQIVND (reference sequence). This CDR3 has 13 amino acids. Trimming cost V 3 bases and J 4 bases, with 7 bases left between them. The CDR3 region has the DNA TGTGCCAGTAGTATTGGGCCAAATCAGCCCCAGCATTTT. Protein: CASSIGPNQPQHF.